This T cell receptor (beta chain) was found in a study of T cell changes during pregnancy in multiple sclerosis. Profiling relied on immunoSEQ multiplex PCR, and the TCRdb table lists in-frame clones only, not all of them. This sample has some 37,000 clones, with 80% to 95% found just once. The CDR3 contains 15 residues. Trimming removed 5 bases at V and 3 bases at J, with 17 bases between. Per the germline V gene, CDR1 is SGHTA and CDR2 is FQGNSA. The chain combines TRBV7-2 with TRBJ2-7; D not resolved. This TCR derives from a female donor in good health, enrolled as a control in a pregnancy study. Specimen: CD4+ T cells from peripheral blood mononuclear cells, collected after pregnancy. Here the CDR3 DNA reads TGTGCCAGCAGCCCCGGAACCGGTAACTACTACGAGCAGTACTTC. This translates into CASSPGTGNYYEQYF.